This TCR beta chain emerged from a study of human CD8 memory T cell subsets. TCR beta libraries were made by UMI-labeled 5' RACE. TCRdb processed the 5' RACE reads again and assigns one entry to each CDR3 protein, with no DNA. The sample table includes more than 9,000 distinct CDR3 sequences. This CDR3 is built from 11 residues. Germline V gene data show CDR1 as DFQATT and CDR2 as SNEGSKA (reference sequence). The chain uses TRBV20-1 and TRBJ2-7. The sequenced material came from CD8+ stem-like memory T cells (TSCM and TCM) sorted from PBMCs. Subset described: stem-like memory CD8 T cells (TSTEM), CCR7+ PD-1- TIGIT-. The TCR originated in a human donor in good health. The CDR3 sequence: CSATSGLEQYF.